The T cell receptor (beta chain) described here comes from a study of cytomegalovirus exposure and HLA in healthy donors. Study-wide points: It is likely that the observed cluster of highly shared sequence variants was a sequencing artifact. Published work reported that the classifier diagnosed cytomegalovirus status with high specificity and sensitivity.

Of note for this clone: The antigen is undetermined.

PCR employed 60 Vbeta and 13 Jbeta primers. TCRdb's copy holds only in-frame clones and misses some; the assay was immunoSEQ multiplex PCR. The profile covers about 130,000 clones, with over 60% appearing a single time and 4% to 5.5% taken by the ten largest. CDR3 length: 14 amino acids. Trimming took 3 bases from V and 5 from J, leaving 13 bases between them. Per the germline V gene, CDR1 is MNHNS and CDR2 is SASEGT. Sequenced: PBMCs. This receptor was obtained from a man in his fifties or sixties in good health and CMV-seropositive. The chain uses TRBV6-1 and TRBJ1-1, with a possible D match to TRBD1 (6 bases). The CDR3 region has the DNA TGTGCCAGCAGTGAGAGCAGGGGAGGGACTGAAGCTTTCTTT. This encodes CASSESRGGTEAFF.